A selection of T cell receptor beta chains follows, all from one sample in a study of blood T cell repertoires in COVID-19. The assay was immunoSEQ multiplex PCR, and TCRdb's table has in-frame clones only and misses some. Counted here are about 160,000 clones, approximately 80% occurring once; the ten biggest clones make up nearly 3.5%. The sample was PBMCs or T cells enriched from blood (not recorded which). The receptors come from a woman aged 60-70 years who had recovered from COVID-19. Both conserved end residues are part of each CDR3. Fields, in order: V gene, J gene, CDR3 protein.

v_gene: TRBV9; j_gene: TRBJ2-3; CDR3aa: CASSVGTSGGLWTDTQYF
v_gene: TRBV19; j_gene: TRBJ2-1; CDR3aa: CASSAGTENEQFF
v_gene: TRBV6-1; j_gene: TRBJ1-5; CDR3aa: CASSVPRVVQGGQPQHF
v_gene: TRBV7-8; j_gene: TRBJ1-4; CDR3aa: CASSYVPGTPTTNEKLFF
v_gene: TRBV18; j_gene: TRBJ2-1; CDR3aa: CASSPLFGSYNEQFF
v_gene: TRBV10-3; j_gene: TRBJ2-3; CDR3aa: CAISEGAGNTDTQYF
v_gene: TRBV2; j_gene: TRBJ1-2; CDR3aa: CASSGQGTDGYTF
v_gene: TRBV29-1; j_gene: TRBJ2-2; CDR3aa: CSFTGTSLAGELFF
v_gene: TRBV3-1/TRBV3-2; j_gene: TRBJ2-5; CDR3aa: CASSRTSGGAKTQYF
v_gene: TRBV28; j_gene: TRBJ2-5; CDR3aa: CASSFLGTGQETQYF
v_gene: TRBV10-3; j_gene: TRBJ1-1; CDR3aa: CAIGKGGLNTEAFF
v_gene: TRBV5-1; j_gene: TRBJ1-6; CDR3aa: CASSLSTGRGYSPLHF
v_gene: TRBV9; j_gene: TRBJ1-6; CDR3aa: CASSVGGSPLHF
v_gene: TRBV7-3; j_gene: TRBJ2-1; CDR3aa: CASSSLGGVYNEQFF
v_gene: TRBV7-3; j_gene: TRBJ1-1; CDR3aa: CASSPQTGNTEAFF
v_gene: TRBV13; j_gene: TRBJ2-1; CDR3aa: CASSLGLGTAGGLSEQFF
v_gene: TRBV11-2; j_gene: TRBJ2-1; CDR3aa: CASSLVRGLYNEQFF
v_gene: TRBV9; j_gene: TRBJ1-1; CDR3aa: CASSPTGVGTEAFF
v_gene: TRBV2; j_gene: TRBJ1-1; CDR3aa: CASSERKLLNTEAFF
v_gene: TRBV11-2; j_gene: TRBJ2-5; CDR3aa: CASSPSKETQYF
v_gene: TRBV5-1; j_gene: TRBJ2-5; CDR3aa: CASSLLTGEETQYF
v_gene: TRBV30; j_gene: TRBJ2-6; CDR3aa: CAWSVYGQGGSGANVLTF
v_gene: TRBV24-1; j_gene: TRBJ2-7; CDR3aa: CATSDFGTGRNEQYF
v_gene: TRBV12-5; j_gene: TRBJ2-3; CDR3aa: CASGAGGTTSTDTQYF
v_gene: TRBV25-1; j_gene: TRBJ1-2; CDR3aa: CASSPKGARGYGYTF
v_gene: TRBV6-6; j_gene: TRBJ1-3; CDR3aa: CASRIQGSGNTIYF
v_gene: TRBV29-1; j_gene: TRBJ1-2; CDR3aa: CSAIVAGTGNYGYTF
v_gene: TRBV19; j_gene: TRBJ1-1; CDR3aa: CASSRFSNTEAFF